The 15 T cell receptor beta chains below were found in one sample sequenced in a study of CD8+CD57+ T cells in acquired aplastic anemia. Genomic DNA, serving as template, underwent TCR beta VDJ and CDR3 profiling. One entry per CDR3 protein, called by TCRdb with MiXCR from the reads. The sample records about 160,000 distinct CDR3 sequences, around 48% being singletons. Sequencing involved patients with CD8+CD57+ cell expansion previously shown by flow cytometry. Sequenced material: sorted CD4+, CD8+, or CD8+CD57+ T cells (not recorded which) from PBMCs. The receptors were sampled from a human donor with aplastic anemia.

This chain connects TRBV10-3 to TRBJ2-2, with 8 nucleotides matching TRBD2. Unmatched junction bases numbered 4, after V lost 8 bases and J lost 2 bases. The CDR3 sequence is 14 residues long. The germline CDR1 and CDR2 sequences are ENHRY and SYGVKD. CDR3 loop: CAILRGGNTGELFF. The CDR3 region has the DNA TGTGCCATCCTACGGGGGGGTAACACCGGGGAGCTGTTTTTT.

Concerning this clonotype itself: This may arise from a read error, as a much more abundant clone is one base away. V is TRBV5-4 and J is TRBJ2-2; perhaps TRBD2 as D (6 bases). Germline values: CDR1 SGHNT, CDR2 YYREEE (reference sequence). V lost 4 bases and J lost 7, with 17 bases in between. The CDR3 extends over 15 amino acids. The CDR3 bases are TGTGCCAGCAGCGTACCGGGAGCGCAGATCGGGGAGCTGTTTTTT. It yields the protein CASSVPGAQIGELFF.

The chain couples TRBV5-1 to TRBJ2-7, with 8 bases matching TRBD2. CDR3 size: 15 residues. CDR1 is SGHRS and CDR2 is YFSETQ in the germline V gene. The V gene end was trimmed by 3 bases and the J gene end by 0 bases; junction bases not matched to a gene: 5. CDR3 protein: CASSSGSGSSYEQYF. As DNA, the CDR3 is TGCGCCAGCAGCTCTGGGAGCGGGAGCTCCTACGAGCAGTACTTC.

The genes are TRBV10-3 and TRBJ1-2; D not resolved. This CDR3 is 14 amino acids long. V was clipped by 2 bases and J by 4 bases, with 11 bases between them. CDR1 and CDR2 (germline): ENHRY, SYGVKD. The CDR3 loop reads CAISEGDNRYGYTF. In DNA form, the CDR3 reads TGTGCCATCAGTGAGGGTGACAATCGCTATGGCTACACCTTC.

The rearrangement uses TRBV6-2 or TRBV6-3 and TRBJ2-3, with D possibly TRBD2 on 6 matching bases. The V end was cut by 4 bases, the J end by 1 base, with 18 bases between. CDR1 MNHEY and CDR2 SVGEGT come from the germline V gene. This CDR3 region has 17 residues. The CDR3 DNA reads as TGTGCCAGCAGTTCCCTCATGGCGGGACGAGGCACAGATACGCAGTATTTT. This sequence encodes CASSSLMAGRGTDTQYF.

There are many counts of this clonotype. The chain employs TRBV15 and TRBJ2-7; D is ambiguous. V was pared by 0 bases and J by 0 bases, with 15 bases between. The CDR3 is 17 amino acids. The germline CDR1 and CDR2 sequences are LNHNV and YYDKDF (reference sequence). DNA of the CDR3: TGTGCCACCAGCAGAGACGATGCAGGAAAGACCTCCTACGAGCAGTACTTC. Amino acids: CATSRDDAGKTSYEQYF.

The rearrangement uses TRBV20-1 and TRBJ1-6; TRBD1 matches 9 bases. This CDR3 has 13 residues. Per germline, CDR1 DFQATT and CDR2 SNEGSKA (reference sequence). V dropped 4 bases and J dropped 10; count of bases not matched to a gene: 5. The CDR3 sequence: CSAKQGAASPLHF. The CDR3, as DNA: TGCAGTGCTAAACAGGGGGCGGCCTCACCCCTCCACTTT.

Many counts were recorded for this clonotype. The V gene is TRBV19, the J gene TRBJ1-1; 7 bases match TRBD1. J gave up 4 bases and V 8 bases, and 4 bases lay outside the gene matches. There are 12 residues in the CDR3. CDR1 is LNHDA and CDR2 is SQIVND in the germline V gene (reference sequence). The CDR3 sequence is CASHRGSTEAFF. CDR3 DNA: TGTGCCAGTCACAGGGGCTCCACTGAAGCTTTCTTT. Full variable domain (missing parts from reference TRBV19 and TRBJ1-1): DGGITQSPKYLFRKEGQNVTLSCEQNLNHDAMYWYRQDPGQGLRLIYYSQIVNDFQKGDIAEGYSVSREKKESFPLTVTSAQKNPTAFYLCASHRGSTEAFFGQGTRLTVV.

The chain has TRBV19 and TRBJ2-5; 8 bases are shared with TRBD1. There are 15 residues in the CDR3. With 3 bases clipped from V and 3 bases from J, the junction kept 6 bases outside the gene matches. Germline lookup yields CDR1 LNHDA and CDR2 SQIVND (reference sequence). The CDR3 sequence is CASSIGQGLEETQYF. For the CDR3, the DNA is TGTGCCAGTAGTATTGGACAGGGATTGGAAGAGACCCAGTACTTC. The variable domain in full, with the rest retrieved from reference TRBV19 and TRBJ2-5, is DGGITQSPKYLFRKEGQNVTLSCEQNLNHDAMYWYRQDPGQGLRLIYYSQIVNDFQKGDIAEGYSVSREKKESFPLTVTSAQKNPTAFYLCASSIGQGLEETQYFGPGTRLLVL.

V is TRBV15 and J is TRBJ1-1; 8 bases fit TRBD1. V shed 9 bases, J shed 3 bases, and the junction held 12 bases outside the gene matches. Germline V lookup: CDR1 LNHNV, CDR2 YYDKDF (reference sequence). There are 15 residues in the CDR3. The chain's CDR3 is CATRTGLRMDTEAFF. The CDR3 DNA follows: TGTGCCACTCGGACAGGGCTAAGGATGGACACTGAAGCTTTCTTT.

This clonotype was detected a few times. The chain combines TRBV6-1 with TRBJ1-1; 10 nucleotides align to TRBD1. After removal of 6 bases from V and 0 bases from J, the junction contained 7 bases not matched to a gene. This CDR3 contains 16 residues. Per the germline V gene, CDR1 is MNHNS and CDR2 is SASEGT. The CDR3 sequence is CASSQDRGELNTEAFF. The CDR3 DNA reads TGTGCCAGCAGCCAGGACAGGGGGGAATTGAACACTGAAGCTTTCTTT.

By share, this clonotype ranks as medium-sized. The chain joins TRBV29-1 to TRBJ1-6; a weak D match, TRBD1 (6 bases). Germline-derived CDR1 and CDR2 are SQVTM and ANQGSEA. V gave up 6 bases and J gave up 8 bases, with 14 bases separating them. The CDR3 contains 13 residues. CDR3 loop: CSVRGAEDSPLHF. The CDR3 DNA sequence: TGCAGCGTACGGGGGGCGGAGGATTCACCCCTCCACTTT.

This clonotype was observed at least ten times. This rearrangement joins TRBV24-1 to TRBJ2-1; TRBD1 might be the D (7 bases). V shed 0 bases and J shed 7 bases, with 15 bases lying between them. The CDR3 is 16 residues long. Germline V CDR1 and CDR2: KGHDR, SFDVKD. The CDR3 sequence is CATSDLRRGQENEQFF. The CDR3 DNA reads as TGTGCCACCAGTGATTTGCGGAGGGGGCAGGAGAATGAGCAGTTCTTC.

This clonotype was seen at least ten times. This chain uses TRBV2 with TRBJ2-1; TRBD2 might be the D (7 bases). The CDR3 runs 15 residues. CDR1 and CDR2 from the germline V gene are SNHLY and FYNNEI. With 7 bases removed from V and 0 bases from J, the gap between germline ends came to 13 bases. In DNA form, the CDR3 reads TGTGCCAGCAAGGAGGGGGGGGGCTCCTACAATGAGCAGTTCTTC. It is translated as CASKEGGGSYNEQFF. The complete variable domain, with remaining parts taken from reference TRBV2 and TRBJ2-1, reads EPEVTQTPSHQVTQMGQEVILRCVPISNHLYFYWYRQILGQKVEFLVSFYNNEISEKSEIFDDQFSVERPDGSNFTLKIRSTKLEDSAMYFCASKEGGGSYNEQFFGPGTRLTVL.

The J gene is TRBJ2-4, the V gene TRBV7-3; D is unclear. Germline CDR1 reads SGHTA; CDR2 reads FQGTGA. The CDR3 length is 11 residues. V was trimmed by 4 bases and J by 8 bases, leaving 6 bases between them. The CDR3 DNA reads as TGTGCCAGCAGCTCCCTGGACATTCAGTACTTC. It is translated as CASSSLDIQYF.